A selection of T cell receptor beta chains follows, all from one sample in a study of a mutant IDH1 vaccine in newly diagnosed glioma. TCRdb keeps only in-frame clones here, not all; method: immunoSEQ multiplex PCR. The sample records 30,000 or so clones, 75% to 90% being singletons. The sequencing used PBMCs, collected from a glioma patient treated with radiotherapy, temozolomide or both. These receptors all stem from a woman aged 40 to 49 with glioma. Both conserved end residues are part of each CDR3. D genes are given only for firm matches. Expanded clones are given a class, and other clones once, few, many or no size at all.

TRBJ1-1,-,TRBV11-2,16,-,CASSFFLSSSGSEAFF,TGTGCCAGCAGCTTTTTTTTATCCTCTTCGGGGTCTGAAGCTTTCTTT
TRBJ1-2,-,TRBV19,14,-,CASSINRGPYGYTF,TGTGCCAGTAGTATAAATCGAGGCCCCTATGGCTACACCTTC
TRBJ1-5,-,TRBV5-1,13,-,CASSFDGNQPQHF,TGCGCCAGCAGCTTTGACGGCAATCAGCCCCAGCATTTT
TRBJ1-4,TRBD1,TRBV18,19,-,CASSPAYFGQGGTNEKLFF,TGTGCCAGCTCACCGGCCTATTTCGGACAGGGTGGGACTAATGAAAAACTGTTTTTT
TRBJ1-2,TRBD1,TRBV29-1,17,-,CSVEDQGDRTRWYGYTF,TGCAGCGTTGAAGATCAGGGGGACAGGACGCGGTGGTATGGCTACACCTTC
TRBJ1-2,-,TRBV9,14,-,CASSVAGGSYGYTF,TGTGCCAGCAGCGTAGCGGGGGGGAGCTATGGCTACACCTTC
TRBJ2-7,TRBD2,TRBV15,16,once,CATSTRSSGRAGEQYF,TGTGCCACCAGCACCCGAAGTAGCGGGAGGGCAGGTGAGCAGTACTTC
TRBJ2-1,-,TRBV7-8,14,-,CASSLGLGYNEQFF,TGTGCCAGCAGCTTAGGACTGGGGTACAATGAGCAGTTCTTC
TRBJ2-7,-,TRBV18,15,-,CASSPLGRDPYEQYF,TGTGCCAGCTCACCACTTGGCAGGGACCCCTACGAGCAGTACTTC
TRBJ1-2,-,TRBV12-5,11,-,CASGLGYGYTF,TGTGCTAGTGGTTTGGGCTATGGCTACACCTTC
TRBJ1-5,-,TRBV7-8,16,-,CASSFGGAVSNQPQHF,TGTGCCAGCAGCTTCGGTGGCGCCGTTAGCAATCAGCCCCAGCATTTT
TRBJ1-1,-,TRBV18,13,-,CASSPDMNTEAFF,TGTGCCAGCTCACCGGACATGAACACTGAAGCTTTCTTT
TRBJ1-2,-,TRBV19,13,-,CASTDRRDYGYTF,TGTGCCAGTACAGACAGGAGGGACTATGGCTACACCTTC
TRBJ2-6,-,TRBV4-1,18,-,CASSQESAGASGANVLTF,TGCGCCAGCAGCCAAGAGAGTGCGGGGGCCTCTGGGGCCAACGTCCTGACTTTC
TRBJ2-4,-,TRBV28,12,few,CASSESKNIQYF,TGTGCCAGCAGTGAATCCAAAAACATTCAGTACTTC
TRBJ2-7,-,TRBV10-3,12,-,CASGASPYEQYF,TGTGCCTCTGGAGCGTCCCCCTACGAGCAGTACTTC
TRBJ2-7,TRBD2,TRBV7-2,14,-,CASSTLAGAYEQYF,TGTGCCAGCAGCACCCTAGCGGGGGCCTACGAGCAGTACTTC
TRBJ2-5,TRBD1,TRBV4-1,15,-,CASSRTGGARETQYF,TGCGCCAGCAGCCGCACAGGGGGCGCAAGGGAGACCCAGTACTTC
TRBJ2-5,-,TRBV5-5,14,-,CASSFGSGGETQYF,TGTGCCAGCAGCTTCGGTTCCGGTGGGGAGACCCAGTACTTC
TRBJ2-7,-,TRBV6-6,13,-,CASSQITHYEQYF,TGTGCCAGCAGCCAGATAACACACTACGAGCAGTACTTC
TRBJ2-3,-,TRBV6-6,14,-,CASEDRQSSDTQYF,TGTGCCAGTGAAGACCGCCAATCATCAGATACGCAGTATTTT
TRBJ1-5,-,TRBV7-2,16,-,CASSLSRGLDNQPQHF,TGTGCCAGCAGCTTAAGTCGGGGGCTCGACAATCAGCCCCAGCATTTT
TRBJ2-5,-,TRBV2,15,once,CATIPPGEGGETQYF,TGTGCCACTATCCCGCCGGGAGAGGGGGGAGAGACCCAGTACTTC
TRBJ2-3,-,TRBV6-5,14,-,CASLRAAPPDTQYF,TGTGCCAGCCTCAGGGCCGCCCCCCCAGATACGCAGTATTTT
TRBJ2-1,-,TRBV13,14,-,CASSLDRGAGEQFF,TGTGCCAGCAGCCTGGATCGGGGGGCTGGGGAGCAGTTCTTC
TRBJ1-2,-,TRBV6-1,15,-,CASSEAGTANYGYTF,TGTGCCAGCAGTGAAGCTGGCACGGCTAACTATGGCTACACCTTC
TRBJ2-7,-,TRBV21-1,14,-,CATGKTCLGYEQYF,TGTGCCACAGGGAAGACCTGTTTGGGGTACGAGCAGTACTTC
TRBJ1-1,-,TRBV29-1,13,few,CSGLGDLNTEAFF,TGCAGCGGGCTGGGGGATCTGAACACTGAAGCTTTCTTT
TRBJ1-3,-,TRBV7-9,14,once,CASSPGAQPLTIYF,TGTGCCAGCAGCCCGGGGGCCCAGCCGCTCACCATATATTTT
TRBJ1-6,-,TRBV7-2,17,-,CASSLRVKGVTASPLHF,TGTGCCAGCAGCTTAAGGGTCAAGGGGGTAACAGCTTCACCCCTCCACTTT
TRBJ1-2,-,TRBV6-7,15,-,CASSYLWQVNYGYTF,TGTGCCAGCAGTTACTTGTGGCAGGTGAACTATGGCTACACCTTC
TRBJ1-5,TRBD1,TRBV13,13,-,CASSRQGNQPQHF,TGTGCCAGCAGCCGACAGGGTAATCAGCCCCAGCATTTT
TRBJ2-1,TRBD2,TRBV7-2,14,-,CASSLGTSGTEQFF,TGTGCCAGCAGCTTAGGGACTAGCGGGACGGAGCAGTTCTTC